This T cell receptor beta chain appears in the sequencing data of a study of blood T cell repertoires in COVID-19. Per the authors' pipeline: Reference gene primer amplification gave nucleated cell count estimates. TCRdb's table, derived via immunoSEQ multiplex PCR, lists solely in-frame clones and lacks some. V and J calls and clone size come straight from that table; D and trimming were deduced from the DNA. Of about 190,000 clones in the sample, around 83% were seen once. The CDR3 has 15 amino acids. V dropped 6 bases and J dropped 7; count of bases not matched to a gene: 10. Germline V gene data show CDR1 as MNHEY and CDR2 as SMNVEV (reference sequence).

Sequencing was done on a sample of peripheral blood. V usage is TRBV27 and J usage is TRBJ2-1; 9 bases agree with TRBD2. This receptor was obtained from a woman in her forties with acute or convalescent COVID-19. The CDR3 region has the DNA TGTGCCAGCAGAATAGCGGGAGAGGGTGTGAATGAGCAGTTCTTC. Protein product: CASRIAGEGVNEQFF.